Listed below are T cell receptor beta chains from one sample, sequenced in a study of T cell clonotyping in hematopoietic cell transplantation. TCRdb's table, derived via immunoSEQ multiplex PCR, lists solely in-frame clones and lacks some. This repertoire shows approximately 39,000 clones, over 85% found once; its top ten account for roughly 1.5%. Specimen: peripheral blood mononuclear cells, collected before stem cell transplant. These receptors originate from a man aged 40-55 years with chronic myeloid leukemia. Some clones in this sample may be carry-over from other donors' samples. Each CDR3 is given with its conserved first and last residue. Each record gives: V gene, J gene, clone size, D gene, CDR3 DNA, CDR3 protein. D genes are given only for firm matches. Clone sizes are given selectively: once, few, many, or a class where the clone is expanded.

TRBV28	TRBJ2-7	.	.	TGTGCCAGCAGTTCCCTCGAGGGCGGCGAGCAGTACTTC	CASSSLEGGEQYF
TRBV11-3	TRBJ2-2	.	.	TGTGCCAGCAGCTTACAGAACACCGGGGAGCTGTTTTTT	CASSLQNTGELFF
TRBV25-1	TRBJ1-6	.	.	TGTGCCAGCAGTGAATTCCGGGGAACAAATAATTCACCCCTCCACTTT	CASSEFRGTNNSPLHF
TRBV30	TRBJ1-2	once	.	TGTGCCTGGAATCCCGGGGGTTATGGCTACACCTTC	CAWNPGGYGYTF
TRBV19	TRBJ2-4	.	.	TGTGCCAGTAGTAGGGAAGCTCAGGGGCTGCGGAACATTCAGTACTTC	CASSREAQGLRNIQYF
TRBV7-3	TRBJ2-2	once	TRBD1	TGTGCCAGCAGCCGTGGGACAGGGGGAGCCGGGGAGCTGTTTTTT	CASSRGTGGAGELFF
TRBV1	TRBJ1-3	.	.	TGCACCAGCAGCCAAGAAGTCGGCAGGGCTTTTGGAAACACCATATATTTT	CTSSQEVGRAFGNTIYF
TRBV6-6	TRBJ2-3	.	.	TGTGCCGTGGGGAGCACAGATACGCAGTATTTT	CAVGSTDTQYF
TRBV5-6	TRBJ1-6	.	.	TGTGCCAGCAGCTTCGGGTATAGATTTTCACCCCTCCACTTT	CASSFGYRFSPLHF
TRBV28	TRBJ2-7	.	.	TGTGCCAGCAACTCTCCGGGTCATAAAAACTACGAGCAGTACTTC	CASNSPGHKNYEQYF
TRBV6-5	TRBJ2-7	.	.	TGTGCCAGCAGTTACTCGCGGGGAAACGAGCAGTACTTC	CASSYSRGNEQYF
TRBV7-2	TRBJ2-1	.	.	TGTGCCAGCAGCTTGAGCTCCTACAATGAGCAGTTCTTC	CASSLSSYNEQFF
TRBV27	TRBJ1-6	.	.	TGTGCCAGCAGTTTCCTAACTACAGGGCAAAATTCACCCCTCCACTTT	CASSFLTTGQNSPLHF
TRBV7-9	TRBJ2-6	once	.	TGTGCCAGCAGCTTCAGGTCTGGGGCCAACGTCCTGACTTTC	CASSFRSGANVLTF
TRBV27	TRBJ1-1	.	.	TGTGCCAGCAGTTTTTCGCGGTCTTTGGGGGTGAGCACTGAAGCTTTCTTT	CASSFSRSLGVSTEAFF
TRBV7-2	TRBJ2-1	.	.	TGTGCCAGCAGCTTTTATGATGAGCAGTTCTTC	CASSFYDEQFF
TRBV7-3	TRBJ1-2	.	TRBD1	TGTGCCAGCAGCTTTGGGACAGGGGGCTATGGCTACACCTTC	CASSFGTGGYGYTF
TRBV7-9	TRBJ1-2	.	.	TGTGCCAGCAGCTTAGACTCCGTCGTCCGTTCTAACTATGGCTACACCTTC	CASSLDSVVRSNYGYTF
TRBV7-2	TRBJ2-3	.	.	TGTGCCAGCAGCTGGGGGACCCAACAGGCGCAGTATTTT	CASSWGTQQAQYF
TRBV6-4	TRBJ2-3	.	.	TGTGCCAGCAGTGAGACGGGGGGCACAGATACGCAGTATTTT	CASSETGGTDTQYF
TRBV30	TRBJ1-4	.	.	TGTGCCCTTAGTGGGGGACCGGGAGAAAAACTGTTTTTT	CALSGGPGEKLFF
TRBV27	TRBJ2-7	.	TRBD2	TGTGCCAGCAGCTTTCTGACTAGCGGGGGGGGATTGCCCTACGAGCAGTACTTC	CASSFLTSGGGLPYEQYF
TRBV28	TRBJ2-7	.	.	TGTGCCAGCAGTTCCCCCCTAAGGAGAGAGGTGTACGAGCAGTACTTC	CASSSPLRREVYEQYF
TRBV30	TRBJ1-4	.	.	TGTGCCTGGAGTCGAGCGGGTCTCAATGAAAAACTGTTTTTT	CAWSRAGLNEKLFF
TRBV18	TRBJ2-7	.	TRBD2	TGTGCCAGCTCCCCGACTAGCGGGGGGAACTACGAGCAGTACTTC	CASSPTSGGNYEQYF
TRBV7-2	TRBJ1-5	.	.	TGTGCCAGCAGCTTAACAGCGGGCAATCAGCCCCAGCATTTT	CASSLTAGNQPQHF
TRBV29-1	TRBJ2-7	.	.	TGCAGCGTTGAAGGCCCCGGACAGACTACCTACGAGCAGTACTTC	CSVEGPGQTTYEQYF
TRBV5-6	TRBJ1-2	.	TRBD1	TGTGCCAGCAGTTACGGACAGGGGGCGCTTTTGAATGGCTACACCTTC	CASSYGQGALLNGYTF
TRBV9	TRBJ1-4	.	TRBD1	TGTGCCAGCAGCGCGACAGGGACGGACGAAAAACTGTTTTTT	CASSATGTDEKLFF
TRBV2	TRBJ1-1	once	.	TGTGCCAGCCAGGACAGCTGGGGCACTGAAGCTTTCTTT	CASQDSWGTEAFF
TRBV9	TRBJ2-7	.	TRBD1	TGTGCCAGCAGCGCACAGGGGACCTCCTACGAGCAGTACTTC	CASSAQGTSYEQYF
TRBV6-4	TRBJ1-2	.	TRBD1	TGTGCCAGCAGTCCCTCCAGGGGGAGTAACTATGGCTACACCTTC	CASSPSRGSNYGYTF
TRBV4-1	TRBJ1-1	.	.	TGCGCCAGCAGCCAGACAGCTATGAACACTGAAGCTTTCTTT	CASSQTAMNTEAFF
TRBV2	TRBJ1-3	.	TRBD1	TGTGCCAGCAAGGACAGGACCTCTGGAAACACCATATATTTT	CASKDRTSGNTIYF
TRBV27	TRBJ1-1	.	.	TGTGCCAGCAGTTCCGTTAGACGGGCATACACTGAAGCTTTCTTT	CASSSVRRAYTEAFF
TRBV29-1	TRBJ2-7	.	TRBD1	TGCAGCGTTATCCATCGGGACAGACTCTACGAGCAGTACTTC	CSVIHRDRLYEQYF
TRBV5-1	TRBJ1-1	.	.	TGCGCCAGCAGCTTTCAGGGGAACACTGAAGCTTTCTTT	CASSFQGNTEAFF
TRBV11-3	TRBJ2-1	.	.	TGTGCCAGCAGCTTAGATCGTACGGGGAATCGGAATGAGCAGTTCTTC	CASSLDRTGNRNEQFF
TRBV6-1	TRBJ2-1	.	.	TGTGCCAGCACGACATGGACCTACAATGAGCAGTTCTTC	CASTTWTYNEQFF
TRBV2	TRBJ2-7	.	.	TGTGCCAGCAGTGTGCGCCGAGGGTACGAGCAGTACTTC	CASSVRRGYEQYF
TRBV5-6	TRBJ2-7	.	TRBD1	TGTGCCAGCAGCTGGACAGGGGACGGATGGGACGAGCAGTACTTC	CASSWTGDGWDEQYF